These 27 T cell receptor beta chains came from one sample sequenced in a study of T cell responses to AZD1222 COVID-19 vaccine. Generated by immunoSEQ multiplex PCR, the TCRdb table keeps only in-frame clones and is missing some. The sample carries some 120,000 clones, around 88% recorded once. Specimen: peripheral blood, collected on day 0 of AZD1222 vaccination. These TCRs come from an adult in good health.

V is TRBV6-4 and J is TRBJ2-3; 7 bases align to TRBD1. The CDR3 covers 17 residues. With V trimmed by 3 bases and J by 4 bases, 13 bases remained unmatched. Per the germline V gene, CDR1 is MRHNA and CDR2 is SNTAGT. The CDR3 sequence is CASSEVGTVHPADTQYF. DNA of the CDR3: TGTGCCAGCAGTGAGGTGGGGACAGTTCACCCGGCAGATACGCAGTATTTT.

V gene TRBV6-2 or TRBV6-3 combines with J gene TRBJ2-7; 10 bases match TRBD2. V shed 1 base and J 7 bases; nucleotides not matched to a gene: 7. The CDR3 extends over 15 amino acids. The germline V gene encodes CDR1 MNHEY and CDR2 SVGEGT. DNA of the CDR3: TGTGCCAGCAGTTACTTGGGACTAGCGTACGAGGAGCAGTACTTC. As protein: CASSYLGLAYEEQYF.

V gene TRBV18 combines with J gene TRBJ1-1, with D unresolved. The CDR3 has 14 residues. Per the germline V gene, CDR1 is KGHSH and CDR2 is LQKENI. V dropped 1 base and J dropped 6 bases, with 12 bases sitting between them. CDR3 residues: CASSPLPEGAEAFF. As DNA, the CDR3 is TGTGCCAGCTCACCACTCCCGGAGGGCGCTGAAGCTTTCTTT.

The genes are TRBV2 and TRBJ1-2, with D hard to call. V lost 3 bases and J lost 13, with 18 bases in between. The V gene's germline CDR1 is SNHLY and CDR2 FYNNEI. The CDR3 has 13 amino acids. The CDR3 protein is CASSEKVSPWGTF. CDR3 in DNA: TGTGCCAGCAGTGAGAAGGTCAGCCCATGGGGCACCTTC.

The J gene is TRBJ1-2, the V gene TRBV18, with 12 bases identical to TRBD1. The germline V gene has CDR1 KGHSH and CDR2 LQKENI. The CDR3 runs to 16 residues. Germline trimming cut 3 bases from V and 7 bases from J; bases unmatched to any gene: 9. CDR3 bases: TGTGCCAGCTCACCTCCCGGGACAGGGGGCAGCTCTGGCTACACCTTC. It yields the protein CASSPPGTGGSSGYTF.

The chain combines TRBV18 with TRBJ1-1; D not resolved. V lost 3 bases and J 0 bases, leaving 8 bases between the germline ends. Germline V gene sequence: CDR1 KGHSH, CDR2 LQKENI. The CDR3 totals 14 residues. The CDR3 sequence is CASSPGRMNTEAFF. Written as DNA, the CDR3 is TGTGCCAGCTCACCGGGGAGAATGAACACTGAAGCTTTCTTT.

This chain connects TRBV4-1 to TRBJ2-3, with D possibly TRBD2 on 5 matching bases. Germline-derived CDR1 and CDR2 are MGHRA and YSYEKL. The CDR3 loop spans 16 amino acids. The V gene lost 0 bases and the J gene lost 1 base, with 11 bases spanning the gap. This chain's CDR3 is CASSQDDRGGTDTQYF. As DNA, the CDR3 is TGCGCCAGCAGCCAAGATGACCGGGGTGGCACAGATACGCAGTATTTT.

As DNA, the CDR3 is TGTGCCAGCAGTGGCGGGACAGGGAATTTTTATTCACCCCTCCACTTT. Translation gives CASSGGTGNFYSPLHF. The rearrangement joins TRBV28 to TRBJ1-6, with 9 bases aligning to TRBD1. After removal of 5 bases from V and 8 bases from J, the junction contained 10 bases not matched to a gene. The CDR3 has 16 residues. Germline-derived CDR1 and CDR2 are MDHEN and SYDVKM.

Here the CDR3 DNA reads TGTGCCAGCAGCCAAGGTTCCCCATCGACTGAAGCTTTCTTT. It is translated as CASSQGSPSTEAFF. This sequence joins TRBV3-1 (or the pseudogene TRBV3-2) and TRBJ1-1; unclear D gene. Germline CDR1 is LGHDT and CDR2 is YNNKEL (reference sequence). There are 14 residues in the CDR3. V gave up 1 base and J gave up 5 bases, with 11 bases separating them.

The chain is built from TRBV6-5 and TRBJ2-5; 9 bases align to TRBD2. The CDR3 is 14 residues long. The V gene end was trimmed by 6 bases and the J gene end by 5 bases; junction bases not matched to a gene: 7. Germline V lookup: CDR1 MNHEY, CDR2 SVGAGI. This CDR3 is CASRAGTSSETQYF. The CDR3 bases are TGTGCCAGCAGAGCCGGGACTAGCTCTGAGACCCAGTACTTC.

The CDR3 DNA sequence: TGCGCCAGCAGACAGAACGTAGGCACAGATACGCAGTATTTT. As protein: CASRQNVGTDTQYF. The chain recombines TRBV5-1 with TRBJ2-3; D is uncertain. Trimming cost V 5 bases and J 1 base, with 11 bases left between them. This CDR3 is 14 amino acids long. Germline CDR1 is SGHRS and CDR2 is YFSETQ.

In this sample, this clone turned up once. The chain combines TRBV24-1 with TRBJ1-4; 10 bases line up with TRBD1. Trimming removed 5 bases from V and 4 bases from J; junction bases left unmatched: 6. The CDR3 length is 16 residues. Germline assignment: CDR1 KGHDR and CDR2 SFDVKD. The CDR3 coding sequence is TGTGCCACCAGTGTTACCGGGACAGGGGATAATGAAAAACTGTTTTTT. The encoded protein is CATSVTGTGDNEKLFF.

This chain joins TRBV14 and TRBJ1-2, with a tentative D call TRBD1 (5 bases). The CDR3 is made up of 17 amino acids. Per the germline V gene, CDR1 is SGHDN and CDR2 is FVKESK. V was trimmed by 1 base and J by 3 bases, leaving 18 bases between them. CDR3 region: CASSQGGPLRRHYGYTF. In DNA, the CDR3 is TGTGCCAGCAGCCAAGGGGGACCGTTACGCAGGCACTATGGCTACACCTTC.

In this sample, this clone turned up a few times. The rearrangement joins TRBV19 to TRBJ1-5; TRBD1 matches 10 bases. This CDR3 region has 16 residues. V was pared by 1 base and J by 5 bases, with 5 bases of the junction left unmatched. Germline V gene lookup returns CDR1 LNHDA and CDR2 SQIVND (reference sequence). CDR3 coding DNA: TGTGCCAGTAGTATAGCGGGACAGGGGCCTGATCAGCCCCAGCATTTT. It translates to CASSIAGQGPDQPQHF.

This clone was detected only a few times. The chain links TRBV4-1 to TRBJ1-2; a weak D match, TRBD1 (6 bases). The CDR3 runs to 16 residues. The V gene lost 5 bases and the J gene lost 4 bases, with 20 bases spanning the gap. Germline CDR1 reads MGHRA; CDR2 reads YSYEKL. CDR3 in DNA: TGCGCCAGCAGCGGCGCGGGGGGCCCCGTTACCTATGGCTACACCTTC. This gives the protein CASSGAGGPVTYGYTF.

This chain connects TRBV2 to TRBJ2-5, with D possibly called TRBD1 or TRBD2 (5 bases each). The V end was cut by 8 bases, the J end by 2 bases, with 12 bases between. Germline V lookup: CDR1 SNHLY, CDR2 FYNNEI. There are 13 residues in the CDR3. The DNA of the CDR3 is TGTGCCAGCCACAGGAAGCGGCAAGAGACCCAGTACTTC. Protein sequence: CASHRKRQETQYF.

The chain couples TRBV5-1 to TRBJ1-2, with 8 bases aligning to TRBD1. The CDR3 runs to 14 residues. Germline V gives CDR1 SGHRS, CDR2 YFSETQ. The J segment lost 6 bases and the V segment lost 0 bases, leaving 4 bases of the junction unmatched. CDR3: CASSLGDRSHGYTF. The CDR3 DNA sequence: TGCGCCAGCAGCTTGGGGGACAGGTCTCATGGCTACACCTTC.

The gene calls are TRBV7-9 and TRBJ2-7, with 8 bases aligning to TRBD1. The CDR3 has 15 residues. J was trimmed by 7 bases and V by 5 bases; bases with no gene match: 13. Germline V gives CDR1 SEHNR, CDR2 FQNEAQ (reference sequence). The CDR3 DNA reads TGTGCCAGCAGCCCTAGGGACAGGACCCCTGAAGAGCAGTACTTC. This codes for CASSPRDRTPEEQYF.

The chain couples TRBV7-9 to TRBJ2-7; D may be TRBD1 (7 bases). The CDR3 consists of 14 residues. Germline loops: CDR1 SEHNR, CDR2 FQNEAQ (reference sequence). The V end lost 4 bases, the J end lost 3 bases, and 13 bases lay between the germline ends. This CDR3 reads CASSWGDRSYEQYF. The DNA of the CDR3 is TGTGCCAGCAGCTGGGGGGACAGAAGCTACGAGCAGTACTTC.

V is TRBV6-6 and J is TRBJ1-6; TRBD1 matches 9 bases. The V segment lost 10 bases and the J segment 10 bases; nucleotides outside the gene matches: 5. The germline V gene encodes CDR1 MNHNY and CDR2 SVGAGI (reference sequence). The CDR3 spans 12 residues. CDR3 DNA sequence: TGTGCCACCGGACAGGGGCAATCACCCCTCCACTTT. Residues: CATGQGQSPLHF.

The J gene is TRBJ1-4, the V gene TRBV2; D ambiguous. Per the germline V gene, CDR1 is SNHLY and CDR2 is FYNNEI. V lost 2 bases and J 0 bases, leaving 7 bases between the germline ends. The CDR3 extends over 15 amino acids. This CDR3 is CASSERGATNEKLFF. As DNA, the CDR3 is TGTGCCAGCAGTGAACGCGGTGCAACTAATGAAAAACTGTTTTTT. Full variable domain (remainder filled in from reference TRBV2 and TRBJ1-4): EPEVTQTPSHQVTQMGQEVILRCVPISNHLYFYWYRQILGQKVEFLVSFYNNEISEKSEIFDDQFSVERPDGSNFTLKIRSTKLEDSAMYFCASSERGATNEKLFFGSGTQLSVL.

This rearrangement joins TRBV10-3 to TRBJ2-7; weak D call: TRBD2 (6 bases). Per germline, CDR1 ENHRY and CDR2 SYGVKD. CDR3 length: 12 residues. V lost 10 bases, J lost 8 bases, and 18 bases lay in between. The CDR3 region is CATTQDYLQQYF. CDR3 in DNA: TGTGCCACCACGCAGGACTACTTGCAGCAGTACTTC.

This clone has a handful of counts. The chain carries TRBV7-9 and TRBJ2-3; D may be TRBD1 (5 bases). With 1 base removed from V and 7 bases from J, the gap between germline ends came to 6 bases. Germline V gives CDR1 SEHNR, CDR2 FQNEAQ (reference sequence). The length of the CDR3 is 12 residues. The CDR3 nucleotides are TGTGCCAGCAGCTTAGGGACAAATACGCAGTATTTT. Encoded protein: CASSLGTNTQYF.

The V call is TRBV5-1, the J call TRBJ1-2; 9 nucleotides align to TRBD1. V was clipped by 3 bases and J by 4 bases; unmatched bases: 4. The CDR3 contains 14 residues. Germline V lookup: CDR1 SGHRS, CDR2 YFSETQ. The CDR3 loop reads CASSSQGAGYGYTF. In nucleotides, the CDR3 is TGCGCCAGCAGCTCACAGGGGGCGGGCTATGGCTACACCTTC.

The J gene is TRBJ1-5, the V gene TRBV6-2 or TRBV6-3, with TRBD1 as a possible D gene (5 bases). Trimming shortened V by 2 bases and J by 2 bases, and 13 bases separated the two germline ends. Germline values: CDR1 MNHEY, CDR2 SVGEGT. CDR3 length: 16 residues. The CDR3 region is CASSYGGDQGNQPQHF. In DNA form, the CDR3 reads TGTGCCAGCAGTTACGGGGGGGATCAGGGCAATCAGCCCCAGCATTTT.

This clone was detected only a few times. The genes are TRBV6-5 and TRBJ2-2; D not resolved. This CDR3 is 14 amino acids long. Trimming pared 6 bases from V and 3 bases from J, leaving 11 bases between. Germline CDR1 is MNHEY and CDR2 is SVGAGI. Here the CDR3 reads CASRGPLDTGELFF. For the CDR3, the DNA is TGTGCCAGCAGAGGCCCCTTAGACACCGGGGAGCTGTTTTTT.

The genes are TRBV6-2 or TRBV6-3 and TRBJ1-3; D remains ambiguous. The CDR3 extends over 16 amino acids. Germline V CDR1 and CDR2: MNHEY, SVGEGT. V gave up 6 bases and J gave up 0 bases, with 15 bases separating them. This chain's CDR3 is CASSSLTWSSGNTIYF. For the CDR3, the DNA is TGTGCCAGCAGCTCCCTCACATGGTCCTCTGGAAACACCATATATTTT.